This T cell receptor (beta chain) was identified in a study of blood T cell repertoires in COVID-19. Unmatched junction bases numbered 3, after V lost 6 bases and J lost 4 bases. The CDR3 is 13 amino acids. Germline V CDR1 and CDR2: MNHEY, SVGAGI. Per the original methods: Reference gene primer amplification yielded estimated nucleated cell counts. Profiled with immunoSEQ multiplex PCR; TCRdb holds only in-frame clones, not every one. V, J and clone size were drawn from that table, and D and trimming were deduced from the DNA. Of some 170,000 clones in the sample, around 76% were seen once. The sequence was obtained from a woman in her seventies with acute or convalescent COVID-19. Sequenced material: peripheral blood. The rearrangement joins TRBV6-5 to TRBJ1-5, with 7 positions matching TRBD1. This CDR3 reads CASRDRVNQPQHF. The CDR3 nucleotides read TGTGCCAGCAGAGACAGGGTTAATCAGCCCCAGCATTTT.